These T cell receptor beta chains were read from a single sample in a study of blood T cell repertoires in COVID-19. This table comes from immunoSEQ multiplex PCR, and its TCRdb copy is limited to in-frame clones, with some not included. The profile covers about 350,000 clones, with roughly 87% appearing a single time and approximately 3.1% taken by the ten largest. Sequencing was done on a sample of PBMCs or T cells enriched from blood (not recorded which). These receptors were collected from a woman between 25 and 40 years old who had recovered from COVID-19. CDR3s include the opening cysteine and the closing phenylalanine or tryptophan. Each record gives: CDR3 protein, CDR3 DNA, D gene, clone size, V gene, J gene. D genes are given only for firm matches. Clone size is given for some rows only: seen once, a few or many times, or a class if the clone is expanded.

CDR3 protein: CASSQSGQSTTNEKLFF
CDR3 DNA: TGCGCCAGCAGCCAGTCGGGACAGTCCACAACTAATGAAAAACTGTTTTTT
D gene: TRBD1
clone size: -
V gene: TRBV4-1
J gene: TRBJ1-4

CDR3 protein: CASSIMRTGEQFF
CDR3 DNA: TGTGCCAGTAGTATTATGCGGACAGGTGAGCAGTTCTTC
D gene: TRBD1
clone size: -
V gene: TRBV19
J gene: TRBJ2-1

CDR3 protein: CASSEGLAGGASTDTQYF
CDR3 DNA: TGTGCCAGCAGTGAGGGACTAGCGGGGGGGGCAAGCACAGATACGCAGTATTTT
D gene: TRBD2
clone size: few
V gene: TRBV6-1
J gene: TRBJ2-3

CDR3 protein: CASHTNQGARGYTF
CDR3 DNA: TGTGCAAGTCACACCAACCAGGGGGCGCGGGGCTACACCTTC
D gene: -
clone size: -
V gene: TRBV12-2
J gene: TRBJ1-2

CDR3 protein: CASSIGGVETQYF
CDR3 DNA: TGTGCCAGCAGCATAGGGGGGGTAGAGACCCAGTACTTC
D gene: -
clone size: once
V gene: TRBV7-9
J gene: TRBJ2-5

CDR3 protein: CASSNTGENTGELFF
CDR3 DNA: TGTGCCAGCAGCAACACGGGGGAAAACACCGGGGAGCTGTTTTTT
D gene: -
clone size: -
V gene: TRBV4-2
J gene: TRBJ2-2

CDR3 protein: CASSARVGWQFF
CDR3 DNA: TGTGCCAGCAGCGCCCGGGTGGGTTGGCAGTTCTTC
D gene: -
clone size: -
V gene: TRBV9
J gene: TRBJ2-1

CDR3 protein: CASSVELVGWTSNYGYTF
CDR3 DNA: TGTGCCAGCAGTGTAGAACTCGTGGGGTGGACATCTAACTATGGCTACACCTTC
D gene: -
clone size: few
V gene: TRBV7-8
J gene: TRBJ1-2

CDR3 protein: CASSVLGGDNQPQHF
CDR3 DNA: TGTGCCAGCAGTGTCCTAGGGGGGGACAATCAGCCCCAGCATTTT
D gene: -
clone size: -
V gene: TRBV28
J gene: TRBJ1-5

CDR3 protein: CASSPTGSRGYTF
CDR3 DNA: TGTGCCAGCAGTCCGACAGGGTCTCGAGGCTACACCTTC
D gene: TRBD1
clone size: -
V gene: TRBV12-3/TRBV12-4
J gene: TRBJ1-2

CDR3 protein: CASSKSGVLTYEQYF
CDR3 DNA: TGTGCCAGTAGCAAATCAGGGGTCCTAACCTACGAGCAGTACTTC
D gene: -
clone size: -
V gene: TRBV19
J gene: TRBJ2-7

CDR3 protein: CASSSPGSLTYEQYF
CDR3 DNA: TGTGCCAGCAGTTCCCCGGGGAGCCTGACCTACGAGCAGTACTTC
D gene: -
clone size: -
V gene: TRBV7-8
J gene: TRBJ2-7

CDR3 protein: CASSLYAGGLSYEQYF
CDR3 DNA: TGTGCCAGCAGCTTATACGCGGGAGGGTTGTCCTACGAGCAGTACTTC
D gene: TRBD2
clone size: once
V gene: TRBV7-9
J gene: TRBJ2-7

CDR3 protein: CASSLLAGGPLYNEQFF
CDR3 DNA: TGTGCCAGCAGCTTATTGGCGGGGGGGCCTCTCTACAATGAGCAGTTCTTC
D gene: TRBD2
clone size: -
V gene: TRBV7-2
J gene: TRBJ2-1

CDR3 protein: CASSLHTAGTSYEQYF
CDR3 DNA: TGTGCCAGCAGTTTACACACGGCAGGAACTTCCTACGAGCAGTACTTC
D gene: -
clone size: -
V gene: TRBV28
J gene: TRBJ2-7

CDR3 protein: CASSYGTGDNQPQHF
CDR3 DNA: TGTGCCAGCAGTTACGGGACAGGGGACAATCAGCCCCAGCATTTT
D gene: TRBD1
clone size: -
V gene: TRBV6-5
J gene: TRBJ1-5

CDR3 protein: CASSQEGASEQFF
CDR3 DNA: TGTGCCAGCAGCCAAGAAGGAGCGAGCGAGCAGTTCTTC
D gene: -
clone size: few
V gene: TRBV3-1/TRBV3-2
J gene: TRBJ2-1

CDR3 protein: CASSADRVPDTQYF
CDR3 DNA: TGTGCCAGCAGTGCCGACAGGGTACCAGATACGCAGTATTTT
D gene: TRBD1
clone size: -
V gene: TRBV27
J gene: TRBJ2-3

CDR3 protein: CASSLRQGSEKLFF
CDR3 DNA: TGTGCCAGCAGTCTTAGACAGGGGAGTGAAAAACTGTTTTTT
D gene: TRBD1
clone size: -
V gene: TRBV28
J gene: TRBJ1-4

CDR3 protein: CASSTGPGTDNYNEQFF
CDR3 DNA: TGTGCCAGCAGCACAGGTCCCGGGACTGACAACTACAATGAGCAGTTCTTC
D gene: -
clone size: -
V gene: TRBV13
J gene: TRBJ2-1

CDR3 protein: CASMKDDRGGFYGYTF
CDR3 DNA: TGTGCCAGCATGAAGGACGACAGGGGCGGTTTCTATGGCTACACCTTC
D gene: TRBD1
clone size: few
V gene: TRBV2
J gene: TRBJ1-2

CDR3 protein: CAISEGLAINPLGKSYNEQFF
CDR3 DNA: TGTGCCATCAGTGAGGGACTAGCGATAAACCCGCTTGGGAAATCATACAATGAGCAGTTCTTC
D gene: TRBD2
clone size: -
V gene: TRBV10-3
J gene: TRBJ2-1

CDR3 protein: CASSFVGGIDEQYF
CDR3 DNA: TGTGCCAGCAGTTTCGTAGGGGGAATAGACGAGCAGTACTTC
D gene: -
clone size: -
V gene: TRBV27
J gene: TRBJ2-7

CDR3 protein: CSVEDLAGNTGELFF
CDR3 DNA: TGCAGCGTTGAAGATCTAGCGGGAAACACCGGGGAGCTGTTTTTT
D gene: TRBD2
clone size: -
V gene: TRBV29-1
J gene: TRBJ2-2

CDR3 protein: CASRPSGGAGYEQYF
CDR3 DNA: TGTGCCAGCAGGCCTAGCGGGGGGGCCGGCTACGAGCAGTACTTC
D gene: TRBD2
clone size: -
V gene: TRBV14
J gene: TRBJ2-7

CDR3 protein: CASSQRTANYEQYF
CDR3 DNA: TGTGCCAGCAGCCAAAGGACAGCTAACTACGAGCAGTACTTC
D gene: -
clone size: few
V gene: TRBV3-1/TRBV3-2
J gene: TRBJ2-7

CDR3 protein: CASSAGGRQPQHF
CDR3 DNA: TGTGCCAGCAGCGCCGGGGGACGCCAGCCCCAGCATTTT
D gene: -
clone size: -
V gene: TRBV5-6
J gene: TRBJ1-5

CDR3 protein: CASSSQGLEQYF
CDR3 DNA: TGTGCCAGCAGTTCCCAGGGGCTCGAGCAGTACTTC
D gene: -
clone size: -
V gene: TRBV28
J gene: TRBJ2-7

CDR3 protein: CASSNPIMRETSYEQYF
CDR3 DNA: TGTGCCAGCAGCAACCCGATCATGCGGGAGACCTCCTACGAGCAGTACTTC
D gene: -
clone size: -
V gene: TRBV21-1
J gene: TRBJ2-7

CDR3 protein: CASSLGQVNTGELFF
CDR3 DNA: TGTGCCAGCAGCTTGGGACAGGTGAACACCGGGGAGCTGTTTTTT
D gene: TRBD1
clone size: -
V gene: TRBV7-9
J gene: TRBJ2-2

CDR3 protein: CASSQDGFSGRRSYEQYF
CDR3 DNA: TGTGCCAGCAGCCAAGATGGGTTTAGCGGGAGACGATCCTACGAGCAGTACTTC
D gene: TRBD2
clone size: -
V gene: TRBV3-1/TRBV3-2
J gene: TRBJ2-7

CDR3 protein: CASSEGGGQGNEKLFF
CDR3 DNA: TGTGCCAGCAGCGAGGGCGGCGGACAGGGGAATGAAAAACTGTTTTTT
D gene: TRBD1
clone size: -
V gene: TRBV9
J gene: TRBJ1-4

CDR3 protein: CASSSGLARRRHEQYF
CDR3 DNA: TGTGCCAGCAGTTCCGGACTAGCCCGGAGAAGGCACGAGCAGTACTTC
D gene: TRBD2
clone size: -
V gene: TRBV28
J gene: TRBJ2-7

CDR3 protein: CASSFLIPGNYGYTF
CDR3 DNA: TGTGCCAGCAGCTTTCTCATCCCCGGGAACTATGGCTACACCTTC
D gene: -
clone size: -
V gene: TRBV5-5
J gene: TRBJ1-2

CDR3 protein: CASSPKVGLAGYNEQFF
CDR3 DNA: TGTGCCAGCAGCCCCAAGGTGGGGCTAGCGGGTTACAATGAGCAGTTCTTC
D gene: TRBD2
clone size: -
V gene: TRBV7-9
J gene: TRBJ2-1